This is a list of T cell receptor beta chains from one sample in a study of CXCR3-negative and CXCR3-positive naive CD8 T cells. No DNA is given; TCRdb re-called the 5' RACE reads and lists each CDR3 protein once. The sample has about 130,000 distinct CDR3 sequences. The sequenced sample consisted of naive CXCR3+ CD8+ T cells from blood. The receptors here all came from a human donor in good health. Some clones in this sample may be carry-over from other donors' samples. CDR3s include the opening cysteine and the closing phenylalanine or tryptophan.

14	TRBV20-1	TRBJ2-7	CSAREAGNSYEQYF
13	TRBV13	TRBJ2-7	CASSLGAPGEQYF
16	TRBV3-1	TRBJ1-4	CASSQEDRGSNEKLFF
15	TRBV7-9	TRBJ2-7	CASSLDRTPPYEQYF
13	TRBV28	TRBJ1-5	CASGHYSNQPQHF
17	TRBV3-1	TRBJ2-7	CASSQDRGSGTGYEQYF
16	TRBV6-5	TRBJ1-2	CATGGGYDRPNYGYTF
14	TRBV20-1	TRBJ2-2	CSASVGGLAGELFF
19	TRBV10-3	TRBJ2-5	CAISEPRVSLAGAQETQYF
15	TRBV7-6	TRBJ2-5	CASSDGTGAKETQYF
14	TRBV10-1	TRBJ2-1	CASSELLARNEQFF
17	TRBV7-2	TRBJ2-1	CASSPFPGQGTLNEQFF
18	TRBV4-1	TRBJ2-1	CASSQDRGRLAGENEQFF
13	TRBV7-6	TRBJ1-1	CASSFSSPDEAFF
15	TRBV6-5	TRBJ2-2	CASSLTGVNTGELFF
13	TRBV7-3	TRBJ1-1	CASSSWGNTEAFF
15	TRBV13	TRBJ2-3	CASSLGNGGTDTQYF
16	TRBV13	TRBJ2-2	CASSLTSGGDTGELFF
16	TRBV28	TRBJ2-7	CASSFLPPSGVGEQYF
15	TRBV4-1	TRBJ2-1	CASSQVGGSYNEQFF
15	TRBV5-1	TRBJ1-1	CASSFTGNSNTEAFF
14	TRBV7-6	TRBJ2-7	CASSFDRDYYEQYF
18	TRBV13	TRBJ2-1	CASSLLASGSIGYNEQFF
13	TRBV7-6	TRBJ2-7	CASSRGQGNEQYF
12	TRBV29-1	TRBJ2-7	CSVVGGNGEQYF
14	TRBV7-3	TRBJ2-7	CASSPGQGFNEQYF
13	TRBV4-1	TRBJ1-5	CASSQGAGQPQHF
12	TRBV12-3/TRBV12-4	TRBJ2-7	CASSVAGYEQYF
15	TRBV11-2	TRBJ1-2	CASSFGQGAGYGYTF
18	TRBV7-9	TRBJ2-6	CASSSTETSLSGANVLTF
12	TRBV7-8	TRBJ2-7	CASSSPNYEQYF
15	TRBV9	TRBJ1-2	CASSVEKGSNYGYTF
14	TRBV19	TRBJ2-5	CASSARDGQETQYF
13	TRBV7-6	TRBJ2-7	CASSLELPYEQYF
13	TRBV29-1	TRBJ2-1	CSVEGRVGYEQFF
12	TRBV7-9	TRBJ2-5	CASSSARVSQHF
13	TRBV4-1	TRBJ1-1	CASSSTLNTEAFF
17	TRBV7-8	TRBJ1-5	CASSFDQALNSNQPQHF
13	TRBV6-1	TRBJ2-7	CASSEVDNYEQYF
15	TRBV29-1	TRBJ2-2	CSVELGTANTGELFF
14	TRBV4-1	TRBJ2-1	CASSGGGGADEQFF
14	TRBV27	TRBJ1-6	CASSLTGVNSPLHF
13	TRBV13	TRBJ1-1	CASSLGGSTEAFF
13	TRBV7-7	TRBJ2-2	CASSLSVAGELFF
17	TRBV7-2	TRBJ2-3	CASSLAPGATSTDTQYF
16	TRBV7-3	TRBJ2-1	CASSLLAGAAYNEQFF
14	TRBV28	TRBJ2-1	CASSPRIRHNEQFF
16	TRBV2	TRBJ2-1	CASSTGYGGKGNEQFF
11	TRBV28	TRBJ2-7	CASSFANEQYF
16	TRBV5-1	TRBJ1-2	CASSLDNGQATYGYTF
13	TRBV7-2	TRBJ2-7	CASLGQLDYEQYF
16	TRBV5-1	TRBJ2-3	CASSSYGQGATDTQYF
13	TRBV5-1	TRBJ2-1	CASSFGGANEQFF
13	TRBV4-2	TRBJ1-5	CASSQGARQPQHF
11	TRBV29-1	TRBJ2-1	CSVLGFDEQFF
14	TRBV6-2/TRBV6-3	TRBJ2-1	CASRKTPGLKRQFF
12	TRBV7-2	TRBJ2-7	CASSLVTYEQYF